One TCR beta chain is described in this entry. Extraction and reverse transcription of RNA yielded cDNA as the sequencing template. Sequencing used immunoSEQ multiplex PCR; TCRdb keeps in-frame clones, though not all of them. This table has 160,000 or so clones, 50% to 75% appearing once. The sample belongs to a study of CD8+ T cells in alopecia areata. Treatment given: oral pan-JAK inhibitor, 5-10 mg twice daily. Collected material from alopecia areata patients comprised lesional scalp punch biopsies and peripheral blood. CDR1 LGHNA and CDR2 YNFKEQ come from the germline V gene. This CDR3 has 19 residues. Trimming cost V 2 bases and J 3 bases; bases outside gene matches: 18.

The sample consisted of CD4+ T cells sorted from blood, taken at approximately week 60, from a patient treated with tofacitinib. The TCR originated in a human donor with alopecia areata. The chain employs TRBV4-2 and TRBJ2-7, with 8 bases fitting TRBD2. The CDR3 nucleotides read TGTGCCAGCAGCCAAAAGGCCAGAGCGGGACTAGGGAGGGACTACGAGCAGTACTTC. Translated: CASSQKARAGLGRDYEQYF.